This T cell receptor (beta chain) was found in a study of T-cell memory formation after mild COVID-19. General study points: Among CD4+ contracting clones, most were CM and EM, and CD8+ ones EMRA. In pre-infection memory, a portion of responding clones appeared, which suggested that cross-reactive memory joined.

The CDR3 is made up of 15 amino acids. In germline, CDR1 is MNHNY, CDR2 SVGAGI (reference sequence). Trimming cost V 6 bases and J 3 bases, with 18 bases left between them. This clonotype showed up just a few times. Its antigen is as yet unknown. 5'RACE primed at constant segments yielded TCR alpha and TCR beta cDNA libraries bearing sample barcodes and UMIs. MiXCR, run by TCRdb on the 5' RACE reads, gives a single entry per CDR3 protein. This table has about 420,000 distinct CDR3 sequences, about 22% appearing once. The sequenced material came from PBMCs or a T cell subset sorted from them (not recorded which). This chain links TRBV6-6 with TRBJ2-7; D call uncertain. This TCR was recovered from an adult woman who had mild COVID-19 (a few samples of this study predate the infection). Cell type and time point are not known. The CDR3 spells CASSLIASRNYEQYF. The CDR3 DNA reads TGTGCCAGCAGCCTAATTGCTTCCCGTAACTACGAGCAGTACTTC.